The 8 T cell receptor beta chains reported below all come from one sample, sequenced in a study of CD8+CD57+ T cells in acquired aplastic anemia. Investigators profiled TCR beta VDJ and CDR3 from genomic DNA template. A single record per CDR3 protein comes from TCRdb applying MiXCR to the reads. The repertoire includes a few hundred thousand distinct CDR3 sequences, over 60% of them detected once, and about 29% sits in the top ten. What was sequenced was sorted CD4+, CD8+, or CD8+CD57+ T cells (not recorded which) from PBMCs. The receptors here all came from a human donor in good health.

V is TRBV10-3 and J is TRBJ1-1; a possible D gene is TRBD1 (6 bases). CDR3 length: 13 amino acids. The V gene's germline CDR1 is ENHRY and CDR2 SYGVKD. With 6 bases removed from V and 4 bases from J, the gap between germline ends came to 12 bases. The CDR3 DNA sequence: TGTGCCATCAGACAGGGCACCCCCACTGAAGCTTTCTTT. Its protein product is CAIRQGTPTEAFF.

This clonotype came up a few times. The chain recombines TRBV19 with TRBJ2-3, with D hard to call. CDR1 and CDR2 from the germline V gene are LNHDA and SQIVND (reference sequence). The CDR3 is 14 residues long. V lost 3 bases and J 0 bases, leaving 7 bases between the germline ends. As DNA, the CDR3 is TGTGCCAGTAGTATGCCAAAGAGCACAGATACGCAGTATTTT. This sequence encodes CASSMPKSTDTQYF.

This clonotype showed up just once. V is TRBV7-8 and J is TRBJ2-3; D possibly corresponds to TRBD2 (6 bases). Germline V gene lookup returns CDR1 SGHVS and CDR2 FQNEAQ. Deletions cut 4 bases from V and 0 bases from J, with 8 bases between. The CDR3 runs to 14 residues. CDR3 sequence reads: CASSWGLSTDTQYF. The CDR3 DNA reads TGTGCCAGCAGCTGGGGACTCAGCACAGATACGCAGTATTTT.

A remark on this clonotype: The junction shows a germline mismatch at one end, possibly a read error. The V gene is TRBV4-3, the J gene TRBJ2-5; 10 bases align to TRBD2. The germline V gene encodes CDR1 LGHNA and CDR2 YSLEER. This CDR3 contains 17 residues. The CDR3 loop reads CASSQGVSGGFQETQYF. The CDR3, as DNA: TGCGCCAGCAGTCAAGGGGTTAGCGGGGGGTTTCAAGAGACCCAGTACTTC.

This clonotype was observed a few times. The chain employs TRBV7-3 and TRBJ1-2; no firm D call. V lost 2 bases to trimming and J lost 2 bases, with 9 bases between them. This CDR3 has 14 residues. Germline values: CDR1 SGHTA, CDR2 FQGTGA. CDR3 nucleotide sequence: TGTGCCAGCAGCTTACTCCGGCCAAACTATGGCTACACCTTC. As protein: CASSLLRPNYGYTF.

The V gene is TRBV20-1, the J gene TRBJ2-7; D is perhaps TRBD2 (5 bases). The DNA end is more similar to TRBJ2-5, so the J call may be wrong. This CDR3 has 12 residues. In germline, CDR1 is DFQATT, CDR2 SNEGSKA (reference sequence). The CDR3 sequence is CSASPGTETQYF. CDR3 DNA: TGCAGTGCTAGTCCGGGAACGGAGACCCAGTACTTC.

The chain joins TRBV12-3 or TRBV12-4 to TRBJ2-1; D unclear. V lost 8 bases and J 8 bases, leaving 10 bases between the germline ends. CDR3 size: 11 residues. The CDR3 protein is CASGPIHEQFF. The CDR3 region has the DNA TGTGCCAGCGGGCCTATTCATGAGCAGTTCTTC.

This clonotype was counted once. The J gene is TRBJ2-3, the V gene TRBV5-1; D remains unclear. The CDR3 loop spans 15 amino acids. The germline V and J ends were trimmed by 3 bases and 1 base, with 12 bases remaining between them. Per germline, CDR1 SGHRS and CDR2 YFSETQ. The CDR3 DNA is TGCGCCAGCAGCTCTGGGTCTCCCGGCACAGATACGCAGTATTTT. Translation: CASSSGSPGTDTQYF.